This entry describes one T cell receptor beta chain. As processed by the authors: Quantification of nucleated cells was approximated via reference gene primer amplification. Clones were sequenced by immunoSEQ multiplex PCR, and TCRdb holds only the in-frame ones, with some missing. V and J calls and clone size are given by that table; D and trimming were obtained from the DNA. The repertoire consists of around 80,000 clones, with around 90% occurring once and the leading ten covering roughly 0.78%. This sample was taken from a study of blood T cell repertoires in COVID-19. Across the study: There were acute and convalescent COVID-19 samples, and they came from the United States, Italy and Spain. From T cells, B-cell-depleted T cells, or PBMCs came the material, which was cDNA or gDNA.

CDR1 and CDR2 (germline): DFQATT, SNEGSKA (reference sequence). V lost 3 bases to trimming and J lost 3 bases, with 8 bases between them. CDR3 length: 12 residues. Sequencing was carried out using peripheral blood. This TCR was recovered from a woman aged 80 or older with acute or convalescent COVID-19. The genes are TRBV20-1 and TRBJ1-1; D unresolved. CDR3 amino acids: CSASTGYTEAFF. CDR3 DNA sequence: TGCAGTGCTAGTACGGGTTACACTGAAGCTTTCTTT.